Listed below are T cell receptor beta chains from one sample, sequenced in a study of CD8 T cells in Susac syndrome. A single record per CDR3 protein comes from TCRdb applying MiXCR to the immunoSEQ multiplex PCR reads. The table has around 190,000 distinct CDR3 sequences, 94% seen once. The material sequenced was CD4+ T cells from PBMCs. These receptors originate from a human donor with Susac syndrome. Each CDR3 is given with its conserved first and last residue. Fields, in order: V gene, D gene, clone size, J gene, CDR3 protein, CDR3 DNA. D genes are given only for firm matches. The size field is filled for only some rows; it gives once, few, many or a size class.

>TRBV27|NA|NA|TRBJ2-1
CASRAGALYNEQFF
TGTGCCAGCAGGGCGGGGGCCCTGTACAATGAGCAGTTCTTC
>TRBV9|NA|NA|TRBJ1-2
CASSVVGGYGYTF
TGTGCCAGCAGCGTAGTGGGAGGGTATGGCTACACCTTC
>TRBV29-1|NA|NA|TRBJ1-1
CSVIKDGNTEAFF
TGCAGCGTGATTAAGGACGGTAACACTGAAGCTTTCTTT
>TRBV4-2|TRBD2|NA|TRBJ2-7
CASSQRSGGDNEQYF
TGTGCCAGCAGCCAAAGAAGCGGGGGAGATAACGAGCAGTACTTC
>TRBV7-3|TRBD1|NA|TRBJ1-1
CASSTSTGDTEAFF
TGTGCCAGCAGCACGTCGACAGGGGACACTGAAGCTTTCTTT
>TRBV9|TRBD1|once|TRBJ1-2
CASSVAGTPRQGAKGYTF
TGTGCCAGCAGCGTAGCGGGCACACCCCGACAGGGGGCAAAAGGCTACACCTTC
>TRBV7-7|TRBD2|NA|TRBJ2-7
CASSLGRGGSYEQYF
TGTGCCAGCAGCTTAGGGCGGGGGGGGTCCTACGAGCAGTACTTC
>TRBV18|NA|once|TRBJ2-7
CASSQGHSYEQYF
TGTGCCAGCTCACAGGGACACTCCTACGAGCAGTACTTC
>TRBV14|NA|NA|TRBJ2-6
CASSLQGGANVLTF
TGTGCCAGCAGCCTGCAAGGTGGGGCCAACGTCCTGACTTTC
>TRBV3-1|NA|once|TRBJ2-5
CASSQESVVAQYF
TGTGCCAGCAGCCAAGAGTCCGTGGTTGCCCAGTACTTC
>TRBV12-3/TRBV12-4|TRBD2|few|TRBJ2-5
CASSSTSGGQETQYF
TGTGCCAGCAGTTCGACTAGCGGGGGGCAAGAGACCCAGTACTTC
>TRBV29-1|TRBD1|NA|TRBJ2-2
CSVTLRAGGDTGELFF
TGCAGCGTGACTTTAAGGGCAGGGGGTGACACCGGGGAGCTGTTTTTT
>TRBV24-1|NA|NA|TRBJ1-2
CATSDSVSPYGYTF
TGTGCCACCAGTGATTCGGTCAGTCCCTATGGCTACACCTTC
>TRBV7-9|NA|NA|TRBJ1-4
CASSPWTSSREKLFF
TGTGCCAGCAGCCCGTGGACATCATCGCGTGAAAAACTGTTTTTT
>TRBV4-2|TRBD2|NA|TRBJ2-6
CASSHQELAVDPWAGANVLTF
TGTGCCAGCAGCCACCAAGAACTAGCGGTGGACCCTTGGGCTGGGGCCAACGTCCTGACTTTC
>TRBV19|TRBD1|NA|TRBJ1-2
CASSPYSGTEDYGYTF
TGTGCCAGTAGTCCTTACTCCGGGACAGAAGACTATGGCTACACCTTC
>TRBV12-3/TRBV12-4|NA|NA|TRBJ2-1
CASSRFSGSEQFF
TGTGCCAGCAGTCGATTTTCGGGGAGTGAGCAGTTCTTC
>TRBV5-4|NA|NA|TRBJ2-7
CASSSQVRDAGEQYF
TGTGCCAGCAGCTCCCAAGTCCGGGACGCGGGTGAGCAGTACTTC
>TRBV20-1|NA|NA|TRBJ1-2
CSARGPSRNYGYTF
TGCAGTGCTAGAGGGCCGTCCCGTAACTATGGCTACACCTTC
>TRBV7-9|NA|NA|TRBJ2-7
CASSGTGLSYEQYF
TGTGCCAGCAGCGGTACAGGGTTATCCTACGAGCAGTACTTC
>TRBV12-3/TRBV12-4|NA|NA|TRBJ1-1
CASSRRQDTEAFF
TGTGCCAGCAGCAGGAGACAAGACACTGAAGCTTTCTTT
>TRBV9|TRBD1|once|TRBJ2-1
CASSVGGRGLDNEQFF
TGTGCCAGCAGCGTAGGAGGTAGGGGGCTGGACAATGAGCAGTTCTTC
>TRBV20-1|NA|NA|TRBJ2-3
CSAPGDFTDTQYF
TGCAGTGCCCCGGGGGACTTCACAGATACGCAGTATTTT
>TRBV7-6|TRBD1|NA|TRBJ1-1
CASSPPTGRMNTEAFF
TGTGCCAGCAGCCCGCCGACAGGGAGAATGAACACTGAAGCTTTCTTT
>TRBV30|TRBD1|NA|TRBJ2-3
CAWNPGTGTNTQYF
TGTGCCTGGAATCCCGGGACAGGTACAAATACGCAGTATTTT
>TRBV24-1|NA|NA|TRBJ1-5
CATSDPGGPQHF
TGTGCCACCAGTGACCCGGGGGGGCCCCAGCATTTT
>TRBV20-1|TRBD1|NA|TRBJ1-4
CSASRTGEAEKLFF
TGCAGTGCTAGTAGGACAGGGGAGGCTGAAAAACTGTTTTTT
>TRBV5-1|NA|NA|TRBJ2-6
CASSLEQNSGANVLTF
TGCGCCAGCAGCTTGGAGCAGAACTCTGGGGCCAACGTCCTGACTTTC
>TRBV30|TRBD1|NA|TRBJ2-2
CAWRTGGTGELFF
TGTGCCTGGAGGACAGGGGGCACCGGGGAGCTGTTTTTT